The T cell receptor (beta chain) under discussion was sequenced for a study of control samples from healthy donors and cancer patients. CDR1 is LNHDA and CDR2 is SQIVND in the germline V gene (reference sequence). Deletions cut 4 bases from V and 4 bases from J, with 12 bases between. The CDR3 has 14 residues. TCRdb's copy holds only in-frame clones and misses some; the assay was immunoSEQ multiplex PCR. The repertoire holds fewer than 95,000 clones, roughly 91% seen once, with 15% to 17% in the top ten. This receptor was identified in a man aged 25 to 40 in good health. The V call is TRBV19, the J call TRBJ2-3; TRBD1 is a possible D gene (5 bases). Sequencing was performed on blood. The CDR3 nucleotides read TGTGCCAGTAGTAGGTCAGGGCAATCAGATACGCAGTATTTT. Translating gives CASSRSGQSDTQYF.